This TCR beta chain was documented in a study of blood T cells in healthy people across ages. Study-level points and caveats: Unsorted PBMC material precluded a definitive naive versus antigen-experienced comparison. Fewer expanded clones and more diversity marked long-lived versus aged donors.

Worth noting for this clonotype: Antigen: not known.

Sample-barcoded 5' priming and a J-beta primer mix drove a second PCR of roughly 7 to 11 cycles. A 12-random-nucleotide template-switch adaptor tagged each cDNA molecule. Every sample returned 2.5 million or more CDR3-containing paired-end reads. TCRdb redid the calling of the 5' RACE reads with MiXCR, one entry per CDR3 protein. There are 700,000 to 900,000 distinct CDR3 sequences in the sample; approximately 53% occur only once, and about 38% lies in the top ten. The CDR3 loop spans 17 amino acids. Trimming removed 6 bases at V and 4 bases at J, with 23 bases between. The source of this sequence is a man aged 80 or over in good health. Sequenced: blood. The rearrangement links TRBV12-3 or TRBV12-4 to TRBJ2-3, with D unresolved. CDR3 sequence reads: CASSLRVGEITPDTQYF. Written as DNA, the CDR3 is TGTGCCAGCAGCCTCCGAGTTGGTGAAATCACCCCAGATACGCAGTATTTT.